This T cell receptor beta chain was found in a study of cytomegalovirus exposure and HLA in healthy donors. Study as a whole: From HLA-typed donors, an early data release held 70 million to 95 million unique TCRs. Findings of the study overall: While the bulk of TCR sequences proved rare, some public TCRs turned up in many donors. It was confirmed in vitro that a few of the CMV-associated chains were specific for CMV antigens.

A word on this clone: Its target is unknown.

This PCR relied on a set of 60 Vbeta primers and 13 Jbeta primers. Clones were read by immunoSEQ multiplex PCR, and TCRdb kept only the in-frame ones, dropping some. The table lists some 130,000 clones, roughly 78% of them singletons. The CDR3 length is 11 residues. Germline lookup yields CDR1 GTSNPN and CDR2 SVGIG (reference sequence). Trimming shortened V by 4 bases and J by 10 bases, and 11 bases separated the two germline ends. Each of the donors was a healthy bone marrow donor. The rearrangement links TRBV30 to TRBJ2-1, with D tentatively TRBD1 (5 bases). The specimen sequenced was PBMCs. The clonotype originates from a male donor in good health and CMV-seronegative. CDR3 coding DNA: TGTGCCTGGAATTCAGGGCGCGAGCAGTTCTTC. Translating it yields CAWNSGREQFF.